This T cell receptor beta chain was captured by sequencing in a study of blood T cell repertoires in COVID-19. Here immunoSEQ multiplex PCR was the method, and the copy in TCRdb shows in-frame clones only, minus some. The table shows about 290,000 clones, with approximately 89% occurring only once. Sequences were obtained from peripheral blood. This receptor was obtained from a woman in her twenties or thirties with COVID-19, enrolled during active disease.

In DNA, the CDR3 is TGTGCCAGCAGCGGAGGCAGAGGCGCTGAAGCTTTCTTT. Translating gives CASSGGRGAEAFF. This sequence joins TRBV14 and TRBJ1-1; unclear D gene. From germline, CDR1 is SGHDN and CDR2 FVKESK. This CDR3 has 13 residues. V lost 5 bases and J lost 6, with 13 bases in between.